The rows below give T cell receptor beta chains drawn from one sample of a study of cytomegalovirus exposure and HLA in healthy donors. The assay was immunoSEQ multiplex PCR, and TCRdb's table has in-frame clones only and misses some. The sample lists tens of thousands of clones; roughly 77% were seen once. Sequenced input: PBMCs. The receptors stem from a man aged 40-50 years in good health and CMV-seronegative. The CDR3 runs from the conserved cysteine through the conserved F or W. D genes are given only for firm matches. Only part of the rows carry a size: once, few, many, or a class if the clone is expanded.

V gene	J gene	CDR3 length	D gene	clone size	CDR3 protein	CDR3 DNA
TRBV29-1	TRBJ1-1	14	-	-	CSGHTTGGVTEAFF	TGCAGCGGGCACACGACAGGAGGAGTCACTGAAGCTTTCTTT
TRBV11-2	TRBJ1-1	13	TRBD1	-	CASSPGGSAEAFF	TGTGCCAGCAGCCCAGGGGGAAGCGCTGAAGCTTTCTTT
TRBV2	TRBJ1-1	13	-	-	CASSPQGRTEAFF	TGTGCCAGCAGTCCGCAGGGGCGGACTGAAGCTTTCTTT
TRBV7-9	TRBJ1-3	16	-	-	CASSSPLAGTGNTIYF	TGTGCCAGCAGCTCCCCCCTGGCAGGGACTGGAAACACCATATATTTT
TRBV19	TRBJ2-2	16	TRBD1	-	CASSIVGQGITGELFF	TGTGCCAGTAGTATAGTGGGACAGGGAATAACCGGGGAGCTGTTTTTT
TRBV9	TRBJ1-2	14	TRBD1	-	CASSVGDRENGYTF	TGTGCCAGCAGCGTAGGTGACAGGGAGAATGGCTACACCTTC
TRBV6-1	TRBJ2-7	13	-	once	CATGGTDSYEQYF	TGTGCCACGGGCGGGACCGATTCCTACGAGCAGTACTTC
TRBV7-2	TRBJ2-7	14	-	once	CASSPAGTLYEQYF	TGTGCCAGCAGCCCTGCCGGGACTCTATACGAGCAGTACTTC
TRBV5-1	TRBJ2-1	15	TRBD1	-	CASSFPGTGGDEQFF	TGCGCCAGCAGCTTCCCCGGGACAGGGGGCGATGAGCAGTTCTTC
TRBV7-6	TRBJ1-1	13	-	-	CASSSRGNGEAFF	TGTGCCAGCAGCTCTAGAGGTAACGGTGAAGCTTTCTTT
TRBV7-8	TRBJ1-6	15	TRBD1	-	CASSLERTGNSPLHF	TGTGCCAGCAGCTTAGAGCGGACAGGGAATTCACCCCTCCACTTT
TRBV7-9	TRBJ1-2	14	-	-	CASSLDGGLHGYTF	TGTGCCAGCAGCTTAGATGGCGGGCTCCACGGCTACACCTTC
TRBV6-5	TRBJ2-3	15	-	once	CASSYSAGFTDTQYF	TGTGCCAGCAGTTACTCAGCAGGGTTCACAGATACGCAGTATTTT
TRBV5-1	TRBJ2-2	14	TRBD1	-	CASTPTGDAGELFF	TGCGCCAGCACCCCGACAGGGGATGCCGGGGAGCTGTTTTTT
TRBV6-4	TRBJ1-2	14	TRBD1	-	CASSDFNRGGGYTF	TGTGCCAGCAGTGACTTTAACAGGGGAGGAGGCTACACCTTC
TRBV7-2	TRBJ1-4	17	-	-	CASSLVGRGYINEKLFF	TGTGCCAGCAGCTTAGTTGGCAGGGGCTATATTAATGAAAAACTGTTTTTT
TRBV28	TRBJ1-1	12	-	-	CASSYLGVEAFF	TGTGCCAGCAGTTACCTCGGGGTTGAAGCTTTCTTT
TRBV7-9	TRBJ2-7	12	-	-	CASSPSDYEQYF	TGTGCCAGCAGCCCTTCAGACTACGAGCAGTACTTC
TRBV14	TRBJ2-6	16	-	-	CASSPLGVAGANVLTF	TGTGCCAGCAGCCCCTTAGGGGTTGCGGGGGCCAACGTCCTGACTTTC
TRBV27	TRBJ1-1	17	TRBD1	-	CASRLSGTANPGTEAFF	TGTGCCAGCAGGCTATCCGGGACAGCTAATCCGGGGACTGAAGCTTTCTTT
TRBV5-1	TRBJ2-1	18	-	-	CASSAGQQTYLFYNEQFF	TGCGCCAGCAGCGCCGGACAGCAGACGTATTTATTCTACAATGAGCAGTTCTTC
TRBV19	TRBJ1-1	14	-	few	CASSISVTQGEAFF	TGTGCCAGTAGTATTTCGGTAACACAGGGAGAAGCTTTCTTT
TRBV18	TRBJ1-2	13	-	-	CASSPTGNYGYTF	TGTGCCAGCTCACCAACAGGCAACTATGGCTACACCTTC
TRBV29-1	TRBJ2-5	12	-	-	CSVVRTEETQYF	TGCAGCGTTGTCAGGACAGAAGAGACCCAGTACTTC
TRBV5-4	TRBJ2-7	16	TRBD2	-	CASSPGSGGTLYEQYF	TGTGCCAGCAGCCCCGGCAGCGGGGGTACGTTGTACGAGCAGTACTTC
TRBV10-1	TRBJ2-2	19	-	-	CASKMGELRQIKNTGELFF	TGCGCCAGCAAAATGGGCGAACTCCGACAGATAAAGAACACCGGGGAGCTGTTTTTT
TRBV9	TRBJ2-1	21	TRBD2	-	CASSVTEVGTSGRLGKGEQFF	TGTGCCAGCAGCGTAACGGAGGTGGGGACTAGCGGGAGACTAGGAAAGGGTGAGCAGTTCTTC
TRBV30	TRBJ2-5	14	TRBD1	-	CAWRTGQGGETQYF	TGTGCCTGGAGGACGGGACAGGGAGGCGAGACCCAGTACTTC
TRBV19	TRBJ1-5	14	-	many	CASNSDSLGQPQHF	TGTGCCAGTAACTCCGACAGTTTAGGTCAGCCCCAGCATTTT
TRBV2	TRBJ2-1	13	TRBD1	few	CASSDRQGNEQFF	TGTGCCAGCAGTGACCGACAGGGGAATGAGCAGTTCTTC
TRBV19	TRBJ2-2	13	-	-	CASSITNTGELFF	TGTGCCAGTAGTATTACGAACACCGGGGAGCTGTTTTTT
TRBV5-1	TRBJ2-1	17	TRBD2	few	CASSTPGLAGAYNEQFF	TGCGCCAGCAGCACGCCGGGACTAGCGGGGGCCTACAATGAGCAGTTCTTC
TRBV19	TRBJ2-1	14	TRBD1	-	CASSGTGWNNEQFF	TGTGCCAGTAGCGGGACAGGGTGGAACAATGAGCAGTTCTTC
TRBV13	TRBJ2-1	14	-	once	CASSLTQTYNEQFF	TGTGCCAGCAGCTTAACGCAGACCTACAATGAGCAGTTCTTC
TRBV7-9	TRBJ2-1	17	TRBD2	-	CASSLSTGLGLGHEQFF	TGTGCCAGCAGCTTATCCACGGGACTAGGGCTTGGCCATGAGCAGTTCTTC
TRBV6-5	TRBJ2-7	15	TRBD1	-	CASKPGTVYSYEQYF	TGTGCCAGCAAACCGGGGACAGTCTACTCCTACGAGCAGTACTTC
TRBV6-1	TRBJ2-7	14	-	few	CASSESTADYEQYF	TGTGCCAGCAGTGAAAGCACAGCGGATTACGAGCAGTACTTC
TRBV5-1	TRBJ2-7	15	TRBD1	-	CASSVPGQGASQQYF	TGCGCCAGCAGCGTACCGGGACAGGGGGCGTCCCAGCAGTACTTC
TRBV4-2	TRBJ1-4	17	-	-	CASSPTYGRAGREKLFF	TGTGCCAGCAGTCCGACCTATGGGAGGGCGGGAAGGGAAAAACTGTTTTTT
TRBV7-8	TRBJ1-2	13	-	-	CASSSVRGGTYTF	TGTGCCAGCAGCTCTGTTAGGGGCGGAACCTACACCTTC
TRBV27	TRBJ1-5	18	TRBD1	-	CASSSRQGVGNSNQPQHF	TGTGCCAGCAGCTCACGACAGGGCGTGGGAAACAGCAATCAGCCCCAGCATTTT
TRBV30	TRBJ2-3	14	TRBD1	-	CAWSPGGVLDTQYF	TGTGCCTGGAGTCCAGGGGGCGTCTTAGATACGCAGTATTTT
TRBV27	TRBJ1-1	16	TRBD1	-	CASSLSTPSGGSGAFF	TGTGCCAGCAGTCTCTCCACCCCTTCAGGGGGCTCGGGAGCTTTCTTT
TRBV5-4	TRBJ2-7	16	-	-	CASSLGVVGGNYEQYF	TGTGCCAGCAGCTTGGGCGTCGTCGGGGGAAACTACGAGCAGTACTTC
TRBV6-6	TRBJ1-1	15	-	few	CASHGTVNRNTEAFF	TGTGCCAGCCATGGTACGGTCAACAGGAACACTGAAGCTTTCTTT
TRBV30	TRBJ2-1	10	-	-	CAWGGDRRFF	TGTGCCTGGGGGGGCGATCGGCGGTTCTTC
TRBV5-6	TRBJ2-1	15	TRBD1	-	CASSSADRDYNEQFF	TGTGCCAGCAGCTCCGCGGACAGGGATTACAATGAGCAGTTCTTC
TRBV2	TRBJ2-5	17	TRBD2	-	CASSEAPVAGRRETQYF	TGTGCCAGCAGTGAAGCGCCGGTAGCGGGGCGACGAGAGACCCAGTACTTC
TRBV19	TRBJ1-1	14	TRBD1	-	CASKTGGPNTEAFF	TGTGCCAGTAAGACAGGGGGCCCTAACACTGAAGCTTTCTTT
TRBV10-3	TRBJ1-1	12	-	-	CAISVGTSEAFF	TGTGCCATCAGTGTGGGCACCTCGGAAGCTTTCTTT
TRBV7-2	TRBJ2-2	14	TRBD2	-	CASRVAGLTGELFF	TGTGCCAGCAGGGTAGCGGGACTGACCGGGGAGCTGTTTTTT
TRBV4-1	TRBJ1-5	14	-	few	CASSPDWMNQPQHF	TGCGCCAGCAGCCCGGACTGGATGAATCAGCCCCAGCATTTT
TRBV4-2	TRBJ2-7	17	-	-	CASSQASGGPQSYEQYF	TGTGCCAGCAGCCAAGCGTCAGGAGGACCCCAATCCTACGAGCAGTACTTC
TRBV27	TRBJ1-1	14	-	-	CASSFDRRNTEAFF	TGTGCCAGCAGTTTTGACAGAAGAAACACTGAAGCTTTCTTT
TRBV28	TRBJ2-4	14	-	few	CASRASLTAEIQYF	TGTGCCAGCAGAGCCTCCCTTACAGCGGAGATTCAGTACTTC
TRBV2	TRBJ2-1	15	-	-	CASDPVAAIYNEQFF	TGTGCCAGCGACCCCGTAGCGGCGATATACAATGAGCAGTTCTTC
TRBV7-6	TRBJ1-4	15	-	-	CASSLVGGANEKLFF	TGTGCCAGCAGCTTAGTTGGGGGGGCTAATGAAAAACTGTTTTTT
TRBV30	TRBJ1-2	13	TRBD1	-	CAWSSGTGNGYTF	TGTGCCTGGAGTTCGGGGACAGGGAATGGCTACACCTTC
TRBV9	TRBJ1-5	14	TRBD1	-	CASSPGGGNQPQHF	TGTGCCAGCAGCCCAGGGGGAGGCAATCAGCCCCAGCATTTT